What follows are 22 T cell receptor beta chains derived from one specimen sequenced in a study of blood T cell repertoires in COVID-19. TCRdb's table, derived via immunoSEQ multiplex PCR, lists solely in-frame clones and lacks some. The sample has about 270,000 clones; 91% are singletons. The sequenced material came from PBMCs or T cells enriched from blood (not recorded which). Every receptor here comes from a man between 40 and 49 years old who had been exposed to COVID-19.

The chain is built from TRBV20-1 and TRBJ2-3; 9 nucleotides line up with TRBD1. V lost 3 bases to trimming and J lost 1 base; unmatched junction nucleotides: 8. This CDR3 spans 16 amino acids. Germline CDR1 is DFQATT and CDR2 is SNEGSKA (reference sequence). The CDR3 sequence is CSASSLRQGGTDTQYF. As DNA, the CDR3 is TGCAGTGCTAGTTCGTTGAGACAGGGGGGCACAGATACGCAGTATTTT.

The rearrangement joins TRBV2 to TRBJ2-3; no firm D call. The V end was cut by 3 bases, the J end by 6 bases, with 10 bases between. The CDR3 spans 13 residues. Germline CDR1 and CDR2: SNHLY and FYNNEI. The CDR3 DNA is TGTGCCAGCAGTGACAACGTCGCGGATACGCAGTATTTT. Protein product: CASSDNVADTQYF.

This clone is a singleton in its sample. The sample contains more than one DNA sequence encoding this CDR3. The chain carries TRBV6-5 and TRBJ1-1, with D perhaps TRBD1 (5 bases). Trimming stripped 5 bases from V and 0 bases from J, with 10 bases between. CDR3 length equals 14 residues. Germline loops: CDR1 MNHEY, CDR2 SVGAGI. For the CDR3, the DNA is TGTGCCAGCAGTCTCGGACACTTGAACACTGAAGCTTTCTTT. Translated, it gives CASSLGHLNTEAFF.

J is TRBJ2-3 and V is TRBV5-1; 14 bases align to TRBD2. This CDR3 has 16 amino acids. CDR1 and CDR2 from the germline V gene are SGHRS and YFSETQ. The V segment lost 4 bases and the J segment 4 bases; nucleotides outside the gene matches: 5. The CDR3 DNA follows: TGCGCCAGCAGCGGGGGGACTAGCGGGAGCCCAGATACGCAGTATTTT. Protein: CASSGGTSGSPDTQYF.

The V gene is TRBV30, the J gene TRBJ1-4, with 7 bases identical to TRBD1. V was clipped by 0 bases and J by 9 bases; unmatched bases: 7. Per the germline V gene, CDR1 is GTSNPN and CDR2 is SVGIG (reference sequence). The CDR3 sequence is 14 residues long. The CDR3 here is CAWSVKGANQKLFF. The CDR3 nucleotides are TGTGCCTGGAGTGTTAAGGGGGCAAATCAAAAACTGTTTTTT.

The CDR3 here is CASSSGTRGEQYF. Here the CDR3 DNA reads TGTGCCAGCAGCTCCGGGACTAGGGGTGAGCAGTACTTC. The genes are TRBV7-9 and TRBJ2-7, with 8 positions matching TRBD2. The CDR3 loop spans 13 amino acids. Trimming removed 4 bases from V and 7 bases from J; junction bases left unmatched: 6. Germline assignment: CDR1 SEHNR and CDR2 FQNEAQ (reference sequence).

The chain uses TRBV6-1 and TRBJ1-5, with 10 bases fitting TRBD1. The CDR3 has 15 residues. V dropped 3 bases and J dropped 8; count of bases not matched to a gene: 7. Per germline, CDR1 MNHNS and CDR2 SASEGT. CDR3 sequence (DNA): TGTGCCAGCAGTGAGGACAGGGGGGGGTACGAGCCCCAGCATTTT. Its translation is CASSEDRGGYEPQHF.

CDR3 bases: TGCAGTGCTAGTGCAGGGGACTATGGCTACACCTTC. Translated: CSASAGDYGYTF. J is TRBJ1-2 and V is TRBV20-1; D might be TRBD1 (6 bases). V was cut by 3 bases and J by 3 bases, with 8 bases left in between. The CDR3 has 12 amino acids. The germline V gene has CDR1 DFQATT and CDR2 SNEGSKA (reference sequence).

This chain joins TRBV4-2 and TRBJ2-7; 9 bases are a match to TRBD2. Germline V gene data show CDR1 as LGHNA and CDR2 as YNFKEQ. This CDR3 has 14 amino acids. The junction had 1 base not matched to a gene; V was cut back by 0 bases and J by 4 bases. The CDR3 region is CASSQDSGSYEQYF. The CDR3 bases are TGTGCCAGCAGCCAAGATAGCGGGAGTTACGAGCAGTACTTC.

V gene TRBV11-2 combines with J gene TRBJ2-7; D ambiguous. Germline assignment: CDR1 SGHAT and CDR2 FQNNGV. Trimming left V 6 bases short and J 2 bases short, with 2 bases between. The CDR3 is 10 amino acids. The CDR3 sequence is CASSTYEQYF. In DNA, the CDR3 is TGTGCCAGCAGTACCTACGAGCAGTACTTC.

The rearrangement uses TRBV6-5 and TRBJ1-1, with unresolved D. The CDR3 has 11 residues. Deletions cut 4 bases from V and 2 bases from J, with 2 bases between. CDR1 is MNHEY, CDR2 SVGAGI, per germline. CDR3 amino acids: CASSSNTEAFF. For the CDR3, the DNA is TGTGCCAGCAGTTCAAACACTGAAGCTTTCTTT.

This clone was seen just once. The gene calls are TRBV11-3 and TRBJ2-1; the D gene is possibly TRBD2 (6 bases). The CDR3 has 15 residues. V gave up 4 bases and J gave up 0 bases, with 10 bases separating them. The V gene's germline CDR1 is SGHNT and CDR2 YENEEA. Here the CDR3 reads CASSSSGPSYNEQFF. CDR3 DNA: TGTGCCAGCAGCTCAAGCGGGCCCTCCTACAATGAGCAGTTCTTC.

V usage is TRBV6-4 and J usage is TRBJ2-7, with TRBD2 matching 9 bases. The CDR3 has 18 residues. J gave up 4 bases and V 1 base, and 14 bases lay outside the gene matches. Germline-derived CDR1 and CDR2 are MRHNA and SNTAGT. CDR3 in DNA: TGTGCCAGCAGTGACTTACGGAAGCTTGGACTAGCGAGTTACGAGCAGTACTTC. This codes for CASSDLRKLGLASYEQYF.

V gene TRBV5-1 combines with J gene TRBJ1-3; D not certain. The CDR3 is 14 residues long. V was clipped by 3 bases and J by 3 bases, with 10 bases between them. In germline, CDR1 is SGHRS, CDR2 YFSETQ. CDR3 bases: TGCGCCAGCAGCTCCCCAGGAGGTGGAAACACCATATATTTT. The encoded protein is CASSSPGGGNTIYF.

The chain joins TRBV2 to TRBJ2-7; TRBD2 aligns across 10 bases. The CDR3 is 15 amino acids. Germline V gene sequence: CDR1 SNHLY, CDR2 FYNNEI. With 5 bases clipped from V and 1 base from J, the junction kept 5 bases outside the gene matches. The CDR3 coding sequence is TGTGCCAGCAGTTCTACTAGCGGGGATTCCTACGAGCAGTACTTC. Translating it yields CASSSTSGDSYEQYF.

The CDR3 region is CASSQEAGGFETQYF. The CDR3 DNA follows: TGCGCCAGCAGCCAAGAAGCAGGGGGCTTTGAGACCCAGTACTTC. J is TRBJ2-5 and V is TRBV4-3; 8 bases are shared with TRBD1. The V segment lost 0 bases and the J segment 5 bases; nucleotides outside the gene matches: 5. The CDR3 totals 15 residues. Per germline, CDR1 LGHNA and CDR2 YSLEER.

The chain joins TRBV5-1 to TRBJ2-7; the match to TRBD2 covers 13 bases. Germline V gives CDR1 SGHRS, CDR2 YFSETQ. The V segment lost 0 bases and the J segment 0 bases; nucleotides outside the gene matches: 6. This CDR3 has 18 amino acids. For the CDR3, the DNA is TGCGCCAGCAGCTTGGCCGGGACTAGCGGGACTCCCTCCTACGAGCAGTACTTC. Translated: CASSLAGTSGTPSYEQYF.

The genes are TRBV5-5 and TRBJ2-1; tentative D call: TRBD1 (5 bases). Between the trimmed V and J ends, which lost 4 bases and 6 bases, there was a span of 20 bases. CDR1 is SGHKS and CDR2 is YYEKEE in the germline V gene (reference sequence). There are 16 residues in the CDR3. This chain's CDR3 is CASSPPTGLAFNEQFF. DNA of the CDR3: TGTGCCAGCAGCCCCCCTACAGGCCTTGCTTTCAATGAGCAGTTCTTC.

The chain couples TRBV11-1 to TRBJ1-1; 7 bases fit TRBD1. This CDR3 has 16 residues. With 0 bases clipped from V and 1 base from J, the junction kept 5 bases outside the gene matches. The germline V gene encodes CDR1 SGHAT and CDR2 FQDESV (reference sequence). The CDR3 nucleotides are TGTGCCAGCAGCTTAGCTTTTTGGACAGGGAACACTGAAGCTTTCTTT. This sequence encodes CASSLAFWTGNTEAFF.

The chain joins TRBV7-2 to TRBJ1-5; no firm D call. The CDR3 consists of 14 residues. V lost 5 bases to trimming and J lost 7 bases, with 15 bases between them. The germline V gene has CDR1 SGHTA and CDR2 FQGNSA. The DNA of the CDR3 is TGTGCCAGCAGCCCCGACGCGGCGGGGCAGCCCCAGCATTTT. This sequence encodes CASSPDAAGQPQHF.

This clone occurred once. V usage is TRBV5-5 and J usage is TRBJ1-6; tentative D call: TRBD1 (6 bases). Trimming cost V 4 bases and J 5 bases, with 16 bases left between them. The V gene's germline CDR1 is SGHKS and CDR2 YYEKEE (reference sequence). The CDR3 runs to 16 residues. The CDR3 protein is CASSQQAGADNSPLHF. The CDR3, as DNA: TGTGCCAGCAGCCAGCAGGCGGGGGCCGATAATTCACCCCTCCACTTT.

The chain joins TRBV5-5 to TRBJ1-4; 7 bases map to TRBD1. This CDR3 region has 14 residues. Trimming cost V 0 bases and J 8 bases; bases outside gene matches: 4. Germline CDR1 is SGHKS and CDR2 is YYEKEE (reference sequence). The CDR3 spells CASSLEGGAEKLFF. CDR3 DNA: TGTGCCAGCAGCTTGGAAGGGGGCGCGGAAAAACTGTTTTTT.